A single sample gave rise to the 5 T cell receptor beta chains below, sequenced in a study of blood T cell repertoires in COVID-19. Profiling relied on immunoSEQ multiplex PCR, and the TCRdb table lists in-frame clones only, not all of them. The sample consists of about 170,000 clones, roughly 80% of them appearing once. Source material: peripheral blood. These receptors all stem from a woman aged 80 or over with COVID-19, enrolled during active disease.

The rearrangement joins TRBV12-3 or TRBV12-4 to TRBJ2-7; 7 bases line up with TRBD1. The CDR3 runs to 12 residues. The V segment lost 6 bases and the J segment 5 bases; nucleotides outside the gene matches: 4. CDR3 DNA: TGTGCCAGCAGGAATGACAGGGACGAGCAGTACTTC. Translation gives CASRNDRDEQYF.

The CDR3 spells CASSQARGAQFF. The CDR3 DNA is TGTGCCAGCAGCCAGGCTCGGGGTGCGCAGTTCTTC. The chain is built from TRBV3-1 (or the pseudogene TRBV3-2) and TRBJ2-1; a weak D match, TRBD2 (5 bases). Germline CDR1 reads LGHDT; CDR2 reads YNNKEL (reference sequence). The length of the CDR3 is 12 residues. V gave up 3 bases and J gave up 12 bases, with 12 bases separating them.

The chain has TRBV25-1 and TRBJ1-1; 7 nucleotides match TRBD1. This CDR3 region has 14 residues. Germline lookup yields CDR1 MGHDK and CDR2 SYGVNS. V lost 1 base to trimming and J lost 5 bases; unmatched junction nucleotides: 4. The CDR3 DNA reads as TGTGCCAGCAGTGAATTCGACAGGGTAACTGAAGCTTTCTTT. This sequence encodes CASSEFDRVTEAFF.

CDR3 sequence: CASSPREDQPQHF. As DNA, the CDR3 is TGTGCCAGCAGTCCTCGGGAAGATCAGCCCCAGCATTTT. The chain joins TRBV6-5 to TRBJ1-5; D remains unclear. The length of the CDR3 is 13 residues. Germline-derived CDR1 and CDR2 are MNHEY and SVGAGI. V was trimmed by 5 bases and J by 5 bases, leaving 10 bases between them.

The chain combines TRBV23-1 with TRBJ2-7; no firm D call. TRBV23-1 qualifies as an ORF whose function is uncertain. This CDR3 has 14 residues. V was cut by 1 base and J by 5 bases, with 12 bases left in between. The CDR3 protein is CASSQCWQVDEQYF. Written as DNA, the CDR3 is TGCGCCAGCAGTCAATGTTGGCAGGTTGACGAGCAGTACTTC.